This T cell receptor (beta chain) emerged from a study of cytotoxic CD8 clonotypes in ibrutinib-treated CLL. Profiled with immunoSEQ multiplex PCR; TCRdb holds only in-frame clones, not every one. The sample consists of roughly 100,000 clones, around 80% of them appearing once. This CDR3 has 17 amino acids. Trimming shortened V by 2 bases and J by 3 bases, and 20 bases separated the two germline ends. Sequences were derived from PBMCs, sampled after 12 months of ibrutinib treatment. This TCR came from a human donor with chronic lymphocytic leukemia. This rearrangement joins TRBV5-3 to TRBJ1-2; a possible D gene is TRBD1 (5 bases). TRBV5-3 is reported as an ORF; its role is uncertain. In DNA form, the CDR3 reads TGTGCCAGAAGCTTACCCACGACAGCCAAGAGAGACTATGGCTACACCTTC. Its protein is CARSLPTTAKRDYGYTF.